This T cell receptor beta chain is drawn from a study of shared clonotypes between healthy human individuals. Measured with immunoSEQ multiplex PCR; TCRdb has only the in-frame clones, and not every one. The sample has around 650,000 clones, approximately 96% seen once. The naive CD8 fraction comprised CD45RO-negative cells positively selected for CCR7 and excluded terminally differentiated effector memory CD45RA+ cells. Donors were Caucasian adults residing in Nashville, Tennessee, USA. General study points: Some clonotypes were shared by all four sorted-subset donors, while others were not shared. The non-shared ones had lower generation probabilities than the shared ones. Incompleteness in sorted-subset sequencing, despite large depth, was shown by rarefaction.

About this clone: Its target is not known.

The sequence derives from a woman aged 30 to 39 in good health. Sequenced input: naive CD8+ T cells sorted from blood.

The CDR3 reads CASSPIRTSGGYNEQFF. CDR3 nucleotides: TGTGCCAGTAGTCCGATCCGGACTAGCGGGGGCTACAATGAGCAGTTCTTC. J is TRBJ2-1 and V is TRBV19; the match to TRBD2 covers 13 bases. After removal of 5 bases from V and 3 bases from J, the junction contained 7 bases not matched to a gene. This CDR3 has 17 residues. Germline values: CDR1 LNHDA, CDR2 SQIVND (reference sequence).